This T cell receptor beta chain was sequenced for a study of Graves' ophthalmopathy and Graves' hyperthyroidism. This CDR3 contains 14 residues. Germline CDR1 is LNHNV and CDR2 is YYDKDF (reference sequence). V lost 5 bases and J 2 bases, leaving 10 bases between the germline ends. Beta-chain TCR CDR3 regions were amplified from RNA transcripts. After a first-round RT-PCR with HTBI primers, a second-round multiplex PCR was run. TCRdb independently ran MiXCR on the multiplex PCR reads; one entry per CDR3 protein. The sample gives almost 750,000 distinct CDR3 sequences, 35% to 50% of which show up once; less than 55% is in the top ten. The source of the PBMCs was 9.5 to 10 ml of fresh peripheral blood. This clonotype was seen at least ten times.

Sample: peripheral blood. The chain links TRBV15 to TRBJ1-3; D uncertain. The receptor was derived from an adult man with Graves' ophthalmopathy. The CDR3 DNA is TGTGCCACCAGCGGCCGGGGTACTGGAAACACCATATATTTT. This gives the protein CATSGRGTGNTIYF.